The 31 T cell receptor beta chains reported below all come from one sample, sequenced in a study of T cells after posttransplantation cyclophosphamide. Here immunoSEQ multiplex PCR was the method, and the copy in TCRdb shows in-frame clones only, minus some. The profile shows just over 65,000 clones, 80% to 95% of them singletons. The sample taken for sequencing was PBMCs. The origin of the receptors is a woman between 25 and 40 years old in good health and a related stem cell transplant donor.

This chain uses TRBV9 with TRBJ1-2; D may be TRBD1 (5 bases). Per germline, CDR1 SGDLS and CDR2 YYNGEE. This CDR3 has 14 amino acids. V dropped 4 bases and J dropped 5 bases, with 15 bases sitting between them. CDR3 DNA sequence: TGTGCCAGCAGCACAGGACGGACCAATTATGGCTACACCTTC. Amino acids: CASSTGRTNYGYTF.

The CDR3 reads CASRRTGPTRSGELFF. The CDR3 DNA reads as TGTGCCAGCAGGCGGACGGGCCCCACGAGGTCCGGGGAGCTGTTTTTT. This chain links TRBV28 with TRBJ2-2; no firm D call. The ends were cut back, 6 bases at V and 6 bases at J, with 20 bases in the middle. This CDR3 is built from 16 residues. Germline V gene sequence: CDR1 MDHEN, CDR2 SYDVKM.

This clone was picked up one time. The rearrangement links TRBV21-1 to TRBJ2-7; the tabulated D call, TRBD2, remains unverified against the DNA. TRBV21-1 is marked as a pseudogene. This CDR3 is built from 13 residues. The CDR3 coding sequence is TGTGCCAGCAGGAGGAGGAGCAACTACGAGCAGTACTTC. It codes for CASRRRSNYEQYF.

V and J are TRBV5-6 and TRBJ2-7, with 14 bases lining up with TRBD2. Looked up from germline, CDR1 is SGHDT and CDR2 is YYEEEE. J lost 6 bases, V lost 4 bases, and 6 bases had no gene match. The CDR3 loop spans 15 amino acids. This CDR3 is CASSSPGLAGVEQYF. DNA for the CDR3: TGTGCCAGCAGCAGCCCGGGACTAGCGGGGGTCGAGCAGTACTTC.

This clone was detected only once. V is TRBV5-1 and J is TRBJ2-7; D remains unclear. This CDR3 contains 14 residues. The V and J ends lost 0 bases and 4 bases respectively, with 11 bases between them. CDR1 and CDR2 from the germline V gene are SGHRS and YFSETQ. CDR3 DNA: TGCGCCAGCAGCTTGGGAGGCGTAGATTACGAGCAGTACTTC. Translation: CASSLGGVDYEQYF.

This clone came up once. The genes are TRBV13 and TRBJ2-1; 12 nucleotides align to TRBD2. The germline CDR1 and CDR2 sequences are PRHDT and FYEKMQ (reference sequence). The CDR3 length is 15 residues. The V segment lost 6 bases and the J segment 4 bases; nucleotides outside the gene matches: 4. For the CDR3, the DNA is TGTGCCAGCAGTCCACTAGCGGGGGGTTACAATGAGCAGTTCTTC. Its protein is CASSPLAGGYNEQFF.

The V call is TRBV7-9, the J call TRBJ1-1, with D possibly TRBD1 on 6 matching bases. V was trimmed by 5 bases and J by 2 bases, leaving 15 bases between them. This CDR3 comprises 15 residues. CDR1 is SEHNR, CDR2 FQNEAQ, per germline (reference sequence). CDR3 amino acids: CASSPRGHFNTEAFF. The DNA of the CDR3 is TGTGCCAGCAGCCCTCGGGGGCACTTTAACACTGAAGCTTTCTTT. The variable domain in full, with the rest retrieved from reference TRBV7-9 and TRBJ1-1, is DTGVSQNPRHKITKRGQNVTFRCDPISEHNRLYWYRQTLGQGPEFLTYFQNEAQLEKSRLLSDRFSAERPKGSFSTLEIQRTEQGDSAMYLCASSPRGHFNTEAFFGQGTRLTVV.

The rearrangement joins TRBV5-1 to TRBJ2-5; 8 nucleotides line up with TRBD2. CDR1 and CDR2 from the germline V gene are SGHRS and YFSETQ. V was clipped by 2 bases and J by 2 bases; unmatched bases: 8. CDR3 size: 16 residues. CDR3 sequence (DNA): TGCGCCAGCAGCTTAATGGGGCGGGGGGTACAAGAGACCCAGTACTTC. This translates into CASSLMGRGVQETQYF.

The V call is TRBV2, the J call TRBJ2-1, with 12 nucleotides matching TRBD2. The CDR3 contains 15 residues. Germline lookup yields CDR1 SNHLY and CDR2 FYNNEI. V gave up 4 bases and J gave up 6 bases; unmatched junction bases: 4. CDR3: CASSALAGGFNEQFF. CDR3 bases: TGTGCCAGCAGTGCGCTAGCGGGGGGGTTCAATGAGCAGTTCTTC.

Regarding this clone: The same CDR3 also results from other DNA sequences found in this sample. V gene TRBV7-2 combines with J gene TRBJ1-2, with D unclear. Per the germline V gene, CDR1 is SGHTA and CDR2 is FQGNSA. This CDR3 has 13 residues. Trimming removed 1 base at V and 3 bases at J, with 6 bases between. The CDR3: CASSLGRDYGYTF. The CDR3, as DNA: TGTGCCAGCAGCTTAGGGCGGGACTATGGCTACACCTTC.

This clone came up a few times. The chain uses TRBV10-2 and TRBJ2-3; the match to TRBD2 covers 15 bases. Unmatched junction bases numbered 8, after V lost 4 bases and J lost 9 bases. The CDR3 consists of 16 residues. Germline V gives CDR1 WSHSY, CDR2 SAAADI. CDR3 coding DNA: TGCGCCAGCAGTGGGGGACTAGCGGGGGGAGGGCTAACGCAGTATTTT. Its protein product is CASSGGLAGGGLTQYF.

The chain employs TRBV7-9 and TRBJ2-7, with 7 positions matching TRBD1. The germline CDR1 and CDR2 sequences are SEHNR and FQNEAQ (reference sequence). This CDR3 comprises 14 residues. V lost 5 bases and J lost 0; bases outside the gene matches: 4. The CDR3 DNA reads TGTGCCAGCAGCCTGGGACAGACCTCCTACGAGCAGTACTTC. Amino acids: CASSLGQTSYEQYF.

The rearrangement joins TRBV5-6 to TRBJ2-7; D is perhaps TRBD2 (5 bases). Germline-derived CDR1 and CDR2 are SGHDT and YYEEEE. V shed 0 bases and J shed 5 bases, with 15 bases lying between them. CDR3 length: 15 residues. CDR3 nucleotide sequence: TGTGCCAGCAGCTTGGAGTGGGCCCTCGGGGACGAGCAGTACTTC. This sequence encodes CASSLEWALGDEQYF.

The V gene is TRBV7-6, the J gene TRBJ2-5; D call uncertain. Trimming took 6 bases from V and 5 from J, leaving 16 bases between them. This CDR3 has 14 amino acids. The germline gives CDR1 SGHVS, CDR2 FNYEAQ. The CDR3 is CASSKGRFKETQYF. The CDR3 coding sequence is TGTGCCAGCAGTAAAGGACGGTTTAAGGAGACCCAGTACTTC. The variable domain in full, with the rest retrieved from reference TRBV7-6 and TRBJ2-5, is GAGVSQSPRYKVTKRGQDVALRCDPISGHVSLYWYRQALGQGPEFLTYFNYEAQQDKSGLPNDRFSAERPEGSISTLTIQRTEQRDSAMYRCASSKGRFKETQYFGPGTRLLVL.

This chain's CDR3 is CASSHYRYNEQFF. The CDR3, as DNA: TGCGCCAGCAGCCACTATAGGTACAATGAGCAGTTCTTC. The chain employs TRBV4-1 and TRBJ2-1; no clear D gene. CDR3 length: 13 amino acids. CDR1 and CDR2 from the germline V gene are MGHRA and YSYEKL. Trimming took 3 bases from V and 4 from J, leaving 7 bases between them.

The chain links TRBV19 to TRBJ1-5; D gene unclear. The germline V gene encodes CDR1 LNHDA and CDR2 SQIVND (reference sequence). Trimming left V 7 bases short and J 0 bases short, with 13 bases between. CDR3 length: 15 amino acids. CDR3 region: CASNQEVDSNQPQHF. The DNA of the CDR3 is TGTGCCAGTAACCAAGAGGTAGATAGCAATCAGCCCCAGCATTTT. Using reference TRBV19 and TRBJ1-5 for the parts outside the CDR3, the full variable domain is DGGITQSPKYLFRKEGQNVTLSCEQNLNHDAMYWYRQDPGQGLRLIYYSQIVNDFQKGDIAEGYSVSREKKESFPLTVTSAQKNPTAFYLCASNQEVDSNQPQHFGDGTRLSIL.

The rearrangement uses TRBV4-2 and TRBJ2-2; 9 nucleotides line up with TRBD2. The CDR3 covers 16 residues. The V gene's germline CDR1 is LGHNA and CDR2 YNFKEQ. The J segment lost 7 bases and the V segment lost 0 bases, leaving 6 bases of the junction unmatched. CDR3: CASSQDQLAGGGELFF. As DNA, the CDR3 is TGTGCCAGCAGCCAAGATCAACTAGCGGGCGGCGGGGAGCTGTTTTTT.

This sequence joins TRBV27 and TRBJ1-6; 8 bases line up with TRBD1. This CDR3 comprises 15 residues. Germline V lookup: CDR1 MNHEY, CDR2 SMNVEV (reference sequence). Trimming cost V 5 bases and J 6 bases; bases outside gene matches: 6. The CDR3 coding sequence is TGTGCCAGCAGTCTGACAGGGGCCCGTAATTCACCCCTCCACTTT. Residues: CASSLTGARNSPLHF.

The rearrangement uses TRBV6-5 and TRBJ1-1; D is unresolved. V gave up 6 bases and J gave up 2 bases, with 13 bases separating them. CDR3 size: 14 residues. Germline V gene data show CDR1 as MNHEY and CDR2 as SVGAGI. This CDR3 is CASSLATANTEAFF. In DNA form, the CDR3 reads TGTGCCAGCAGCCTAGCAACAGCCAACACTGAAGCTTTCTTT.

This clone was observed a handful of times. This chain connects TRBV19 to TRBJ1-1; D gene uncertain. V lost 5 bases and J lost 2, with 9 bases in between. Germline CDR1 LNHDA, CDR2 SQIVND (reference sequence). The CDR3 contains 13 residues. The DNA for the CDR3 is TGTGCCAGTAGTCGAACAGCTAACACTGAAGCTTTCTTT. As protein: CASSRTANTEAFF.

Here the CDR3 DNA reads TGTGCCAGCAGCCCGGGACTAGCTAGCAATGAGCAGTTCTTC. As protein: CASSPGLASNEQFF. The chain combines TRBV6-5 with TRBJ2-1, with 9 bases that match TRBD2. This CDR3 contains 14 residues. The germline V gene has CDR1 MNHEY and CDR2 SVGAGI. The trim removed 6 bases at V and 6 bases at J, leaving 6 bases unmatched.

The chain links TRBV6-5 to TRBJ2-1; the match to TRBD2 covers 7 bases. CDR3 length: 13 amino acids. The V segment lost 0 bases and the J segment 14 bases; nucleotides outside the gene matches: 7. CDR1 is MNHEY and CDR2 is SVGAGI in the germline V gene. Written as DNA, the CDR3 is TGTGCCAGCAGTTACTCGCGGGACTATTTGGAGTTCTTC. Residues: CASSYSRDYLEFF.

The CDR3 loop is CASSLGQGTPEAFF. The DNA for the CDR3 is TGTGCCAGCAGCTTGGGACAGGGGACCCCTGAAGCTTTCTTT. J is TRBJ1-1 and V is TRBV7-2, with 10 bases lining up with TRBD1. CDR3 length equals 14 residues. Looked up from germline, CDR1 is SGHTA and CDR2 is FQGNSA. The V gene end was trimmed by 3 bases and the J gene end by 6 bases; junction bases not matched to a gene: 4.

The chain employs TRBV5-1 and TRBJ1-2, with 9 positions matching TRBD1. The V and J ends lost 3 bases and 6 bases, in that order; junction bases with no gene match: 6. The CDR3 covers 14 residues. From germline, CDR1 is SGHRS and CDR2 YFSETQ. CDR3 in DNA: TGCGCCAGCAGCTCGGGACAGGGATCGCATGGCTACACCTTC. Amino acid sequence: CASSSGQGSHGYTF.

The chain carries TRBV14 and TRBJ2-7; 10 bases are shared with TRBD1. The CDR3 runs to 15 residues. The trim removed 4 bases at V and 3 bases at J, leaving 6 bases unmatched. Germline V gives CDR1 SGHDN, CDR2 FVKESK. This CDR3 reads CASSPYRDRGYEQYF. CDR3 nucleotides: TGTGCCAGCAGCCCATACCGGGACAGGGGCTACGAGCAGTACTTC.

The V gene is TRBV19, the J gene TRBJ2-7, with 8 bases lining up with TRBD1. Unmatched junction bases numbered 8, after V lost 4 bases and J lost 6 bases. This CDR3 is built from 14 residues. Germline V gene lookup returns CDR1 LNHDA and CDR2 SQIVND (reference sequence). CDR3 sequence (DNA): TGTGCCAGTAGTACCCGATCGACAGGGGCCGAGCAGTACTTC. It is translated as CASSTRSTGAEQYF.

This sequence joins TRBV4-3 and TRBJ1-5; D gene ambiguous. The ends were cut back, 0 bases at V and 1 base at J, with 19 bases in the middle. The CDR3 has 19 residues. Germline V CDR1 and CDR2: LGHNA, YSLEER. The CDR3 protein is CASSQDRSGLWSSNQPQHF. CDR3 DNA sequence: TGCGCCAGCAGCCAAGATCGGTCGGGGTTATGGTCGAGCAATCAGCCCCAGCATTTT.

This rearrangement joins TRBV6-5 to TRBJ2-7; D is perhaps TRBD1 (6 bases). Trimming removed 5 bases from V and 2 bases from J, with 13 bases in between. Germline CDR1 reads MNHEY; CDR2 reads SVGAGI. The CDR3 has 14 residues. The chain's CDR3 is CASSRGTGTYEQYF. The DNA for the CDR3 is TGTGCCAGCAGTAGGGGGACGGGTACCTACGAGCAGTACTTC.

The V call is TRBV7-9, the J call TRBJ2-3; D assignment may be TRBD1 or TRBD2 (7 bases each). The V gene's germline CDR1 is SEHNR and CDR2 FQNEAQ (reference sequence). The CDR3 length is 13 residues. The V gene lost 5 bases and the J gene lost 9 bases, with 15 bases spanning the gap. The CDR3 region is CASSINRGGTQYF. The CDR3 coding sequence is TGTGCCAGCAGCATTAACAGGGGAGGGACGCAGTATTTT.

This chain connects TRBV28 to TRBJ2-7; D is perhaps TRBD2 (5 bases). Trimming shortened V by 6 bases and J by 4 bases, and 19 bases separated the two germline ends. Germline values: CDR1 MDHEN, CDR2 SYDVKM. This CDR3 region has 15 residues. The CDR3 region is CASRRPRGATYEQYF. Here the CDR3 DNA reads TGTGCCAGCAGGCGCCCTCGGGGAGCAACTTACGAGCAGTACTTC.

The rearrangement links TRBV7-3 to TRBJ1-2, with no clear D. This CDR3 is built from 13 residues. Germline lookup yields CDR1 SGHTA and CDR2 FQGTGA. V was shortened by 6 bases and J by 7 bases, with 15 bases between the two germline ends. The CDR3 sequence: CASSRRDLVGYTF. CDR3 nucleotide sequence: TGTGCCAGCAGTCGCAGAGATTTAGTTGGCTACACCTTC.